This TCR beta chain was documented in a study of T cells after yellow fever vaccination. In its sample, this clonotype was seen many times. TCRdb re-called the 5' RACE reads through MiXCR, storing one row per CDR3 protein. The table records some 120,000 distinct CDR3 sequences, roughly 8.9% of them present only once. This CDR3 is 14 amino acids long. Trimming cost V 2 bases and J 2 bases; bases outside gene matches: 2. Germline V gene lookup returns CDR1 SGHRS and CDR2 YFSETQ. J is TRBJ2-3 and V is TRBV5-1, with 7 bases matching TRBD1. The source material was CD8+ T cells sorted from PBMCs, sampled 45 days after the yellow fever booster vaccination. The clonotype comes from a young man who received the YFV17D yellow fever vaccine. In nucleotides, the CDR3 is TGCGCCAGCAGCTTAGGACAGGCCACAGATACGCAGTATTTT. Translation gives CASSLGQATDTQYF.